The entry that follows covers one T cell receptor (beta chain) sequence. The antigen is unknown. The CDR3 runs 16 residues. V was cut by 1 base and J by 3 bases, with 12 bases left in between. The V gene's germline CDR1 is KGHDR and CDR2 SFDVKD. What was amplified from RNA transcripts were TCR beta CDR3 regions. The primer set for the first-round RT-PCR of the TCR CDR3 was HTBI. MiXCR, run by TCRdb on the multiplex PCR reads, gives a single entry per CDR3 protein. There are more than 600,000 distinct CDR3 sequences in the sample; 16% occur only once, and roughly 8% lies in the top ten. The sample originates from a study of T cells in Graves' hyperthyroidism and ophthalmopathy. Study results and limitations: Blood also contained most expanded thyroid clonotypes above 0.001.

This sequence joins TRBV24-1 and TRBJ2-1; D is possibly TRBD2 (7 bases). The clonotype was recovered from a man aged 18 to 30 with Graves' hyperthyroidism. The source material was blood. CDR3 loop: CATSDLGGAGYNEQFF. CDR3 coding DNA: TGTGCCACCAGTGATTTAGGGGGGGCCGGCTACAATGAGCAGTTCTTC.